Presented here are 28 T cell receptor beta chains from one specimen sequenced in a study of radiotherapy plus CTLA-4 blockade in lung cancer. Using immunoSEQ multiplex PCR, the repertoire was profiled, and TCRdb retains in-frame clones only, with some absent. The sample includes 77,000 or so clones, roughly 70% seen only once; the top ten take roughly a tenth. The material sequenced was peripheral blood, taken from a patient treated with radiotherapy plus ipilimumab. The receptors were gathered from a human donor with non-small cell lung cancer whose response to radiotherapy plus ipilimumab could not be evaluated.

J is TRBJ1-6 and V is TRBV2; TRBD1 might be the D (5 bases). This CDR3 contains 16 residues. Germline V gene data show CDR1 as SNHLY and CDR2 as FYNNEI. The V gene lost 0 bases and the J gene lost 9 bases, with 15 bases spanning the gap. The CDR3: CASSEAGLQGRSPLHF. CDR3 sequence (DNA): TGTGCCAGCAGTGAAGCGGGTCTCCAGGGTCGTTCACCCCTCCACTTT.

The chain carries TRBV30 and TRBJ2-3, with D unclear. In germline, CDR1 is GTSNPN, CDR2 SVGIG (reference sequence). Trimming cost V 3 bases and J 5 bases, with 9 bases left between them. This CDR3 region has 12 residues. The CDR3 loop reads CAWSIRGDTQYF. In nucleotides, the CDR3 is TGTGCCTGGAGCATCAGAGGAGATACGCAGTATTTT. Drawing the rest from reference TRBV30 and TRBJ2-3, the complete variable domain is SQTIHQWPATLVQPVGSPLSLECTVEGTSNPNLYWYRQAAGRGLQLLFYSVGIGQISSEVPQNLSASRPQDRQFILSSKKLLLSDSGFYLCAWSIRGDTQYFGPGTRLTVL.

The rearrangement joins TRBV7-2 to TRBJ2-2; weak D call: TRBD2 (7 bases). The CDR3 sequence is 13 residues long. Per germline, CDR1 SGHTA and CDR2 FQGNSA. Between the trimmed V and J ends, which lost 5 bases and 9 bases, there was a span of 13 bases. The CDR3: CASSVWGGRELFF. For the CDR3, the DNA is TGTGCCAGCAGCGTTTGGGGGGGGCGGGAGCTGTTTTTT. Looking up the rest from reference TRBV7-2 and TRBJ2-2 gives the full variable domain: GAGVSQSPSNKVTEKGKDVELRCDPISGHTALYWYRQSLGQGLEFLIYFQGNSAPDKSGLPSDRFSAERTGGSVSTLTIQRTQQEDSAVYLCASSVWGGRELFFGEGSRLTVL.

The J gene is TRBJ1-4, the V gene TRBV19; no firm D call. The CDR3 has 14 amino acids. Germline V gene data show CDR1 as LNHDA and CDR2 as SQIVND (reference sequence). The DNA of the CDR3 is TGTGCTACAAGTATTGGCAGAATTAATGAAAAACTGTTTTTT. It codes for CATSIGRINEKLFF.

This chain joins TRBV5-1 and TRBJ1-1; 12 bases are shared with TRBD1. The CDR3 length is 18 residues. Germline V gene lookup returns CDR1 SGHRS and CDR2 YFSETQ. J gave up 4 bases and V 1 base, and 11 bases lay outside the gene matches. The CDR3 DNA follows: TGCGCCAGCAGCTTGAGCCGGGACAGGGGGCCGATTGCCACTGAAGCTTTCTTT. Its translation: CASSLSRDRGPIATEAFF.

This sequence joins TRBV2 and TRBJ2-1; D not resolved. Germline loops: CDR1 SNHLY, CDR2 FYNNEI. This CDR3 is 13 amino acids long. With 6 bases removed from V and 5 bases from J, the gap between germline ends came to 11 bases. CDR3 in amino acids: CASSPDWNNEQFF. The CDR3 region has the DNA TGTGCCAGCAGCCCCGACTGGAACAATGAGCAGTTCTTC.

This chain connects TRBV5-5 to TRBJ2-1; no firm D call. The CDR3 sequence is 17 residues long. Per germline, CDR1 SGHKS and CDR2 YYEKEE (reference sequence). Trimming removed 2 bases from V and 5 bases from J, with 20 bases in between. The CDR3 DNA reads as TGTGCCAGCAGCTTCCTAATGGGTGAGACTGCTGACAATGAGCAGTTCTTC. Amino acids: CASSFLMGETADNEQFF.

This sequence joins TRBV27 and TRBJ2-1, with 7 bases aligning to TRBD1. The J segment lost 2 bases and the V segment lost 2 bases, leaving 6 bases of the junction unmatched. From germline, CDR1 is MNHEY and CDR2 SMNVEV (reference sequence). The CDR3 spans 16 residues. The CDR3 reads CASSLGQVHPYNEQFF. The DNA for the CDR3 is TGTGCCAGCAGTTTAGGACAGGTACACCCCTACAATGAGCAGTTCTTC.

V is TRBV4-1 and J is TRBJ2-7; D is possibly TRBD1 (5 bases). Deletions cut 0 bases from V and 6 bases from J, with 9 bases between. CDR1 and CDR2 (germline): MGHRA, YSYEKL. The CDR3 contains 13 residues. Written as DNA, the CDR3 is TGCGCCAGCAGCCAAGATCTAGGGGTCGAGCAGTACTTC. This codes for CASSQDLGVEQYF.

The chain combines TRBV6-5 with TRBJ2-7, with D tentatively TRBD2 (6 bases). V shed 5 bases and J shed 2 bases, with 16 bases lying between them. The CDR3 covers 15 residues. Germline CDR1 MNHEY, CDR2 SVGAGI. In DNA form, the CDR3 reads TGTGCCAGCAGTGGTTCACTAGCACTCACCTACGAGCAGTACTTC. Translating it yields CASSGSLALTYEQYF.

The rearrangement joins TRBV4-2 to TRBJ1-2; 7 bases align to TRBD1. Trimming cost V 6 bases and J 4 bases; bases outside gene matches: 14. Germline CDR1 is LGHNA and CDR2 is YNFKEQ. The CDR3 extends over 16 amino acids. In nucleotides, the CDR3 is TGTGCCAGCAGACCAGAGACAGGGTCCCCCCTCTATGGCTACACCTTC. Protein sequence: CASRPETGSPLYGYTF.

The rearrangement joins TRBV6-1 to TRBJ2-7; D is perhaps TRBD2 (6 bases). V lost 6 bases and J 2 bases, leaving 17 bases between the germline ends. Germline lookup yields CDR1 MNHNS and CDR2 SASEGT. CDR3 length: 15 residues. Here the CDR3 reads CASRGWASDTYEQYF. In DNA, the CDR3 is TGTGCCAGCAGGGGATGGGCTAGCGATACCTACGAGCAGTACTTC.

The chain couples TRBV7-9 to TRBJ1-1, with TRBD1 matching over 9 bases. This CDR3 is 15 amino acids long. Germline CDR1 reads SEHNR; CDR2 reads FQNEAQ (reference sequence). Germline trimming cut 3 bases from V and 8 bases from J; bases unmatched to any gene: 10. The CDR3 DNA follows: TGTGCCAGCAGCTTGGGGACAGGGCTTCTATTGGAAGCTTTCTTT. This encodes CASSLGTGLLLEAFF. Based on the CDR3 plus reference TRBV7-9 and TRBJ1-1, the full variable domain is DTGVSQNPRHKITKRGQNVTFRCDPISEHNRLYWYRQTLGQGPEFLTYFQNEAQLEKSRLLSDRFSAERPKGSFSTLEIQRTEQGDSAMYLCASSLGTGLLLEAFFGQGTRLTVV.

The genes are TRBV18 and TRBJ1-4; 8 bases align to TRBD1. The CDR3 is 16 residues long. Germline V gene lookup returns CDR1 KGHSH and CDR2 LQKENI. Trimming took 3 bases from V and 7 from J; bases not matched to a gene: 10. The CDR3 DNA follows: TGTGCCAGCTCACCCCTCCGACAGGGGAGGAGTGAAAAACTGTTTTTT. Encoded protein: CASSPLRQGRSEKLFF.

The V call is TRBV19, the J call TRBJ2-5; D may be TRBD1 (5 bases). Looked up from germline, CDR1 is LNHDA and CDR2 is SQIVND (reference sequence). Trimming pared 2 bases from V and 3 bases from J, leaving 13 bases between. This CDR3 is built from 15 residues. CDR3 sequence reads: CASSISQGRKETQYF. In nucleotides, the CDR3 is TGTGCCAGTAGTATATCCCAGGGTCGTAAAGAGACCCAGTACTTC.

There are a few counts of this clone. The sample contains more than one DNA sequence encoding this CDR3. The rearrangement links TRBV5-1 to TRBJ1-1, with 9 bases identical to TRBD1. The germline gives CDR1 SGHRS, CDR2 YFSETQ. This CDR3 spans 13 amino acids. Germline trimming cut 3 bases from V and 6 bases from J; bases unmatched to any gene: 3. The CDR3: CASSSRQGAEAFF. The DNA of the CDR3 is TGCGCCAGCAGCTCACGACAGGGGGCTGAAGCTTTCTTT.

The CDR3 loop reads CASSLIPGVSTGSNQPQHF. The CDR3 bases are TGTGCCAGCAGTTTAATTCCGGGAGTTTCGACAGGGAGCAATCAGCCCCAGCATTTT. V is TRBV28 and J is TRBJ1-5; 7 bases align to TRBD1. V trimming: 2 bases; J trimming: 1 base; junction bases outside the gene matches: 14. Germline V gene sequence: CDR1 MDHEN, CDR2 SYDVKM. There are 19 residues in the CDR3.

The V call is TRBV19, the J call TRBJ1-6; tentatively, D is TRBD1 (6 bases). Trimming took off 8 bases at V and 5 bases at J, with 10 bases between the two ends. Germline-derived CDR1 and CDR2 are LNHDA and SQIVND (reference sequence). This CDR3 region has 13 residues. In nucleotides, the CDR3 is TGTGCCAGTCTCGACAGGAATAATTCACCCCTCCACTTT. Protein sequence: CASLDRNNSPLHF.

V usage is TRBV10-1 and J usage is TRBJ1-1; TRBD1 might be the D (5 bases). Germline loops: CDR1 WNHNN, CDR2 SYGVQD (reference sequence). Trimming left V 6 bases short and J 1 base short, with 9 bases between. The CDR3 is 13 residues long. CDR3: CASRRGRNTEAFF. DNA of the CDR3: TGCGCCAGCAGGCGGGGCAGGAACACTGAAGCTTTCTTT.

The chain joins TRBV29-1 to TRBJ1-2, with TRBD1 matching 11 bases. The CDR3 is made up of 15 amino acids. After removal of 5 bases from V and 4 bases from J, the junction contained 9 bases not matched to a gene. Germline V gene data show CDR1 as SQVTM and CDR2 as ANQGSEA. The CDR3 sequence is CSVRGQGGTLYGYTF. The CDR3, as DNA: TGCAGCGTTCGGGGACAGGGGGGTACCCTCTATGGCTACACCTTC.

The chain carries TRBV4-2 and TRBJ1-1; D gene uncertain. Germline CDR1 reads LGHNA; CDR2 reads YNFKEQ. The V end was cut by 0 bases, the J end by 1 base, with 3 bases between. This CDR3 has 13 amino acids. The chain's CDR3 is CASSQDRNTEAFF. The CDR3 DNA sequence: TGTGCCAGCAGCCAAGATAGGAACACTGAAGCTTTCTTT.

The V call is TRBV15, the J call TRBJ1-1; D may be TRBD1 (6 bases). Looked up from germline, CDR1 is LNHNV and CDR2 is YYDKDF (reference sequence). This CDR3 has 16 residues. Trimming took 3 bases from V and 1 from J, leaving 15 bases between them. The chain's CDR3 is CATSRSGDTGNTEAFF. As DNA, the CDR3 is TGTGCCACCAGCAGGAGTGGGGACACGGGGAACACTGAAGCTTTCTTT.

The chain uses TRBV5-1 and TRBJ1-2; maybe TRBD1 (5 bases). CDR1 and CDR2 (germline): SGHRS, YFSETQ. Trimming cost V 4 bases and J 3 bases, with 10 bases left between them. The CDR3 runs to 13 residues. CDR3 protein: CASSRAGDYGYTF. CDR3 bases: TGCGCCAGCAGCCGGGCGGGGGACTATGGCTACACCTTC.

The DNA of the CDR3 is TGTGCCAGCAGCTTGGGACTAGGACGTAACTATGGCTACACCTTC. This codes for CASSLGLGRNYGYTF. The chain employs TRBV5-6 and TRBJ1-2, with D hard to call. V was cut by 0 bases and J by 1 base, with 10 bases left in between. The CDR3 extends over 15 amino acids. The germline gives CDR1 SGHDT, CDR2 YYEEEE.

Only one count was recorded for this clone. V gene TRBV5-1 combines with J gene TRBJ1-4, with 8 bases that match TRBD1. After removal of 2 bases from V and 7 bases from J, the junction contained 4 bases not matched to a gene. The V gene's germline CDR1 is SGHRS and CDR2 YFSETQ. This CDR3 is 14 amino acids long. CDR3 in DNA: TGCGCCAGCAGCTTCGCACAGGGGGGTGAAAAACTGTTTTTT. Translating gives CASSFAQGGEKLFF.

The chain couples TRBV10-3 to TRBJ2-6, with 10 bases that match TRBD1. Germline-derived CDR1 and CDR2 are ENHRY and SYGVKD. V was pared by 7 bases and J by 4 bases, with 10 bases of the junction left unmatched. The CDR3 length is 17 residues. The CDR3 sequence: CAITKGTGEAGANVLTF. The CDR3 coding sequence is TGTGCCATCACTAAAGGGACAGGGGAGGCAGGGGCCAACGTCCTGACTTTC.

The chain recombines TRBV19 with TRBJ2-2; 7 nucleotides line up with TRBD1. CDR1 and CDR2 from the germline V gene are LNHDA and SQIVND (reference sequence). This CDR3 is 17 amino acids long. The ends lost 5 bases at V and 1 base at J; junction bases unmatched: 10. In DNA form, the CDR3 reads TGTGCCAGTAGTCCTTTCTCCGGGACAGTGAACACCGGGGAGCTGTTTTTT. This sequence encodes CASSPFSGTVNTGELFF.

The chain carries TRBV19 and TRBJ2-7; 9 positions agree with TRBD1. The germline V gene encodes CDR1 LNHDA and CDR2 SQIVND (reference sequence). After removal of 6 bases from V and 0 bases from J, the junction contained 9 bases not matched to a gene. The CDR3 spans 16 residues. CDR3 region: CASSRAGQGTSYEQYF. CDR3 coding DNA: TGTGCCAGTAGCCGAGCCGGACAGGGGACCTCCTACGAGCAGTACTTC.